Listed below are T cell receptor beta chains from one sample, sequenced in a study of T cell repertoires in cytomegalovirus infection. Their target antigens are unknown. TCRdb reprocessed the reads with MiXCR, giving one entry per CDR3 protein. The table lists some 700,000 distinct CDR3 sequences, roughly 30% of them singletons, with roughly 20% in the top ten. Sample: cultured PBMCs, taken from culture after CMV antigen stimulation. These receptors were taken from a human donor in good health (CMV status not recorded). Some clones in this sample may be carry-over from other donors' samples. Each CDR3 is given with its conserved first and last residue. A D gene is named only where the DNA matches it firmly. For some rows the clone size is stated as once, few or many, or as a class when expanded; others skip it.

clone size: few
J gene: TRBJ2-1
D gene: .
V gene: TRBV19
CDR3 DNA: TGTGCCAGTAGTATAGCCAGGGGGGGCAATGAGCAGTTCTTC
CDR3 protein: CASSIARGGNEQFF

clone size: .
J gene: TRBJ1-2
D gene: .
V gene: TRBV6-1
CDR3 DNA: TGTGCCAGCAGACGGGACGGACAAAAACTATGGGGCTACACCTTC
CDR3 protein: CASRRDGQKLWGYTF

clone size: few
J gene: TRBJ2-2
D gene: .
V gene: TRBV6-5
CDR3 DNA: TGTGCCAGCAGAAAGACCCGTAACACCGGGGAGCTGTTTTTT
CDR3 protein: CASRKTRNTGELFF

clone size: few
J gene: TRBJ2-3
D gene: TRBD2
V gene: TRBV7-6
CDR3 DNA: TGTGCCAGCAGCTATACAGCGGGAGGGGAAGATACGCAGTATTTT
CDR3 protein: CASSYTAGGEDTQYF

clone size: many
J gene: TRBJ2-3
D gene: .
V gene: TRBV7-2
CDR3 DNA: TGTGCCAGCAGATGGTTGTTAGAAGGCACAGATACGCAGTATTTT
CDR3 protein: CASRWLLEGTDTQYF

clone size: .
J gene: TRBJ1-2
D gene: TRBD1
V gene: TRBV28
CDR3 DNA: TGTGCCAGCAGTTTATTAGGGGACAGGAGTTTTTCTAACTATGGCTACACCTTC
CDR3 protein: CASSLLGDRSFSNYGYTF

clone size: .
J gene: TRBJ1-6
D gene: .
V gene: TRBV4-1
CDR3 DNA: TGCGCCAGCAGCCAGGCGGGGGGATCCTATAATTCACCCCTCCACTTT
CDR3 protein: CASSQAGGSYNSPLHF

clone size: .
J gene: TRBJ1-1
D gene: TRBD1
V gene: TRBV18
CDR3 DNA: TGTGCCAGCTCCCGAGGGACAGGGGCTAATACTGAAGCTTTCTTT
CDR3 protein: CASSRGTGANTEAFF

clone size: few
J gene: TRBJ2-5
D gene: .
V gene: TRBV7-9
CDR3 DNA: TGTGCCAGCAGCTTTAATGATCTACGAAGTCTGTACCAAGAGACCCAGTACTTC
CDR3 protein: CASSFNDLRSLYQETQYF

clone size: .
J gene: TRBJ2-3
D gene: .
V gene: TRBV6-5
CDR3 DNA: TGTGCCAGCAGCCCTAAACCTGGGGGTTTAGCAGATACGCAGTATTTT
CDR3 protein: CASSPKPGGLADTQYF

clone size: .
J gene: TRBJ2-5
D gene: .
V gene: TRBV4-1
CDR3 DNA: TGCGCCAGCAGCCCCCAGCCCGTAACTTCCGTCGGAGAGACCCAGTACTTC
CDR3 protein: CASSPQPVTSVGETQYF

clone size: few
J gene: TRBJ1-6
D gene: .
V gene: TRBV10-3
CDR3 DNA: TGTGCCATCAGTGAGTCAGGAGACATCGGTTCACCCCTCCACTTT
CDR3 protein: CAISESGDIGSPLHF

clone size: few
J gene: TRBJ2-7
D gene: .
V gene: TRBV18
CDR3 DNA: TGTGCCAGCTCCCCAGACAGGATATCCGACGAGCAGTACTTC
CDR3 protein: CASSPDRISDEQYF

clone size: few
J gene: TRBJ1-4
D gene: TRBD1
V gene: TRBV5-1
CDR3 DNA: TGCGCCAGCAGTTCGACAGGGGGCTCAACTAATGAAAAACTGTTTTTT
CDR3 protein: CASSSTGGSTNEKLFF

clone size: .
J gene: TRBJ1-1
D gene: .
V gene: TRBV18
CDR3 DNA: TGTGCCAGCTCCCACGACATATCGAACACTGAAGCTTTCTTT
CDR3 protein: CASSHDISNTEAFF

clone size: few
J gene: TRBJ2-3
D gene: TRBD1
V gene: TRBV4-2
CDR3 DNA: TGTGCCAGCAGCCAAGATTGGGACAGGGTGCCCACAGATACGCAGTATTTT
CDR3 protein: CASSQDWDRVPTDTQYF

clone size: few
J gene: TRBJ2-2
D gene: TRBD1
V gene: TRBV27
CDR3 DNA: TGTGCCAGCAGTTTATACTGGACAGGGGCGAACACCGGGGAGCTGTTTTTT
CDR3 protein: CASSLYWTGANTGELFF

clone size: few
J gene: TRBJ2-1
D gene: TRBD2
V gene: TRBV2
CDR3 DNA: TGTGCCAGCAGTGAAAAGCGGGACGGCTACAATGAGCAGTTCTTC
CDR3 protein: CASSEKRDGYNEQFF

clone size: few
J gene: TRBJ2-1
D gene: .
V gene: TRBV12-3/TRBV12-4
CDR3 DNA: TGTGCCAGCAGCCTTCGACAGGCTACCTACAATGAGCAGTTCTTC
CDR3 protein: CASSLRQATYNEQFF

clone size: many
J gene: TRBJ1-5
D gene: .
V gene: TRBV12-3/TRBV12-4
CDR3 DNA: TGTGCCAGCAGTCGAAGTGAGCCCCAGCATTTT
CDR3 protein: CASSRSEPQHF

clone size: .
J gene: TRBJ1-4
D gene: .
V gene: TRBV4-2
CDR3 DNA: TGTGCCAGCAGCCAAGCAGGGGCAACTAATGAAAAACTGTTTTTT
CDR3 protein: CASSQAGATNEKLFF

clone size: few
J gene: TRBJ2-1
D gene: .
V gene: TRBV7-9
CDR3 DNA: TGTGCCAGCAGCTGGAGGGGGGGGGCCGCCTACAATGAGCAGTTCTTC
CDR3 protein: CASSWRGGAAYNEQFF

clone size: .
J gene: TRBJ2-3
D gene: TRBD2
V gene: TRBV20-1
CDR3 DNA: TGCAGTGCTAGTAAGACTAGCGGGGGCACAGATACGCAGTATTTT
CDR3 protein: CSASKTSGGTDTQYF

clone size: .
J gene: TRBJ2-3
D gene: .
V gene: TRBV19
CDR3 DNA: TGTGCCAGTAGCCCTATCCCGGGGGGCGGGGGCACAGATACGCAGTATTTT
CDR3 protein: CASSPIPGGGGTDTQYF

clone size: .
J gene: TRBJ2-1
D gene: .
V gene: TRBV19
CDR3 DNA: TGTGCCAGTAGGGACCTGGGGGCCTCCTACAATGAGCAGTTCTTC
CDR3 protein: CASRDLGASYNEQFF

clone size: .
J gene: TRBJ1-2
D gene: .
V gene: TRBV20-1
CDR3 DNA: TGCAGTGAGACACTACCGGGCCTAGGGGGCTACACCTTC
CDR3 protein: CSETLPGLGGYTF

clone size: .
J gene: TRBJ2-5
D gene: TRBD2
V gene: TRBV29-1
CDR3 DNA: TGCAGCGTTGGGGGAAGACTAGCAGAGACCCAGTACTTC
CDR3 protein: CSVGGRLAETQYF

clone size: few
J gene: TRBJ2-3
D gene: .
V gene: TRBV5-1
CDR3 DNA: TGCGCCAGCAGCCGAGATAGAAGGCCCACAGATACGCAGTATTTT
CDR3 protein: CASSRDRRPTDTQYF

clone size: .
J gene: TRBJ2-3
D gene: .
V gene: TRBV10-3
CDR3 DNA: TGTGCCATCAAGGAAGCGGTCGGAACAGATACGCAGTATTTT
CDR3 protein: CAIKEAVGTDTQYF

clone size: .
J gene: TRBJ2-7
D gene: .
V gene: TRBV11-2
CDR3 DNA: TGTGCCAGCAGCACCTGGGGCCGGAGCTCCTACGAGCAGTACTTC
CDR3 protein: CASSTWGRSSYEQYF

clone size: .
J gene: TRBJ2-3
D gene: .
V gene: TRBV24-1
CDR3 DNA: TGTGCCACCAGTCCCGCCGGGACCTACAACCAGGCAGATACGCAGTATTTT
CDR3 protein: CATSPAGTYNQADTQYF

clone size: few
J gene: TRBJ2-7
D gene: .
V gene: TRBV20-1
CDR3 DNA: TGCAGTGCTAGAAAGGCGGGACTTTCCAGCGAGCAGTACTTC
CDR3 protein: CSARKAGLSSEQYF

clone size: few
J gene: TRBJ1-2
D gene: TRBD1
V gene: TRBV12-3/TRBV12-4
CDR3 DNA: TGTGCCAGCAGTTTAAGACGAGGACAGGTTTTTGGCTACACCTTC
CDR3 protein: CASSLRRGQVFGYTF

clone size: .
J gene: TRBJ1-2
D gene: .
V gene: TRBV7-9
CDR3 DNA: TGTGCCAGCAGCTCCTCGACAGGACCCTATGGCTACACCTTC
CDR3 protein: CASSSSTGPYGYTF

clone size: many
J gene: TRBJ2-3
D gene: .
V gene: TRBV7-2
CDR3 DNA: TGTGCCAGCAGCCCTGGGGGTCTGGGGGGCACAGATACGCAGTATTTT
CDR3 protein: CASSPGGLGGTDTQYF

clone size: .
J gene: TRBJ2-4
D gene: .
V gene: TRBV27
CDR3 DNA: TGTGCCAGCAGTTGGTGGGAGAGGGTTAAAAACATTCAGTACTTC
CDR3 protein: CASSWWERVKNIQYF

clone size: few
J gene: TRBJ2-1
D gene: .
V gene: TRBV6-2/TRBV6-3
CDR3 DNA: TGTGCCAGCACCCTAGGGTGGGAAGGTGTTACTGAGCAGTTCTTC
CDR3 protein: CASTLGWEGVTEQFF

clone size: few
J gene: TRBJ2-3
D gene: .
V gene: TRBV18
CDR3 DNA: TGTGCCAGCTCACCACCAAGGGGCACAGATACGCAGTATTTT
CDR3 protein: CASSPPRGTDTQYF

clone size: many
J gene: TRBJ2-7
D gene: .
V gene: TRBV7-2
CDR3 DNA: TGTGCCAGCAGCTTAGCCCCAACCGGCTACGAGCAGTACTTC
CDR3 protein: CASSLAPTGYEQYF

clone size: .
J gene: TRBJ2-7
D gene: .
V gene: TRBV28
CDR3 DNA: TGTGCCAGCAGGTCCCGGGGGACACTGTACGAGCAGTACTTC
CDR3 protein: CASRSRGTLYEQYF

clone size: .
J gene: TRBJ2-6
D gene: .
V gene: TRBV27
CDR3 DNA: TGTGCCAGCAGTGCGCACGACTCTGGGGCCAACGTCCTGACTTTC
CDR3 protein: CASSAHDSGANVLTF

clone size: .
J gene: TRBJ1-2
D gene: .
V gene: TRBV6-6
CDR3 DNA: TGTGCCAGCACCTTAACAGGGCTAACCTATGGCTACACCTTC
CDR3 protein: CASTLTGLTYGYTF

clone size: few
J gene: TRBJ2-3
D gene: .
V gene: TRBV7-8
CDR3 DNA: TGTGCCAGCAGCTTCGACACGGCGTCGGATACGCAGTATTTT
CDR3 protein: CASSFDTASDTQYF

clone size: many
J gene: TRBJ1-3
D gene: .
V gene: TRBV7-6
CDR3 DNA: TGTGCCAGCAGCCCGCTGGAAAACACCATATATTTT
CDR3 protein: CASSPLENTIYF